The sequence of this T cell receptor beta chain was determined in a study of blood T cell repertoires in COVID-19. For the study at large: Both acute and convalescent COVID-19 samples were obtained from the United States, Italy and Spain. PBMCs, B-cell-depleted T cells, or T cells were the source of the cDNA or gDNA that made up the material.

The ends were cut back, 5 bases at V and 7 bases at J, with 20 bases in the middle. Germline V gene lookup returns CDR1 SSHAT and CDR2 FNYEAQ (reference sequence). The CDR3 is 15 amino acids. Original processing methods: Counts of nucleated cells, estimated from reference gene primer amplification, were obtained. TCRdb keeps only in-frame clones here, not all; method: immunoSEQ multiplex PCR. That table supplies the V and J calls and clone size; D and trimming were determined from the DNA. The table shows over 150,000 clones, with roughly 93% occurring only once. The J gene is TRBJ2-5, the V gene TRBV7-7, with D perhaps TRBD2 (5 bases). The receptor comes from a man aged 18 to 29 with acute or convalescent COVID-19. The specimen sequenced was peripheral blood. The DNA of the CDR3 is TGTGCCAGCAGCCCCGGCCTAGCAGCTCGGGGGACCCAGTACTTC. It yields the protein CASSPGLAARGTQYF.